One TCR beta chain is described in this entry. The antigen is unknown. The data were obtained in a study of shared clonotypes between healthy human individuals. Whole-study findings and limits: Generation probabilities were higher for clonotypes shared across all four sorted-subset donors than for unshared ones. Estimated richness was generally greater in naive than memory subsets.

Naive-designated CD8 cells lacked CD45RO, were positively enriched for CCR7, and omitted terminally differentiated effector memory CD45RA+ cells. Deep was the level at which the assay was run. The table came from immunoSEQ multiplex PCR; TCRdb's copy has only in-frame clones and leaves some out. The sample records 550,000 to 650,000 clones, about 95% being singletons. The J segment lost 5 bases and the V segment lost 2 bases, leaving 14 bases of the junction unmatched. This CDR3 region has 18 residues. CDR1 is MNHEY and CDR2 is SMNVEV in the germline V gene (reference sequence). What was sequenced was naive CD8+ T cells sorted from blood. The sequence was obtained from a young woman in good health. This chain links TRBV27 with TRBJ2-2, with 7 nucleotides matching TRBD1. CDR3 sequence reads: CASSLTETGSLWTGELFF. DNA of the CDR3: TGTGCCAGCAGTTTAACCGAGACAGGGTCTTTGTGGACCGGGGAGCTGTTTTTT.